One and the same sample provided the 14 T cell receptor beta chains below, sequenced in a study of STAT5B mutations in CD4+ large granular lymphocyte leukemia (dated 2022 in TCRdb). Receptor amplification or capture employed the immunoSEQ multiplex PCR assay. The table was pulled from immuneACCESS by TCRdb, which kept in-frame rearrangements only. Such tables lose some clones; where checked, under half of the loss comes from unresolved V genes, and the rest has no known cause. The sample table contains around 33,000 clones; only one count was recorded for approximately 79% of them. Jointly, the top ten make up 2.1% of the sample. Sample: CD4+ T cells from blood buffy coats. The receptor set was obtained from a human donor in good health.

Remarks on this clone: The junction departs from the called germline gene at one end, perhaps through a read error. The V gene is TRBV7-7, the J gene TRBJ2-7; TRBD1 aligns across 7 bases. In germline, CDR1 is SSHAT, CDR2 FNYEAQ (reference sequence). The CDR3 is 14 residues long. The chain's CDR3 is CASSPGQQTYEQYF. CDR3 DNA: TGTGCTAGCAGCCCGGGACAGCAGACCTACGAGCAGTACTTC.

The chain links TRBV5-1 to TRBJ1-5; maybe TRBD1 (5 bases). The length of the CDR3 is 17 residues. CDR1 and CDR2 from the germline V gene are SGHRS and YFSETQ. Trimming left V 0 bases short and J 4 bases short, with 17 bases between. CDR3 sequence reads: CASSLGSGTGGNQPQHF. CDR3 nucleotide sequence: TGCGCCAGCAGCTTGGGGTCGGGGACCGGGGGAAATCAGCCCCAGCATTTT.

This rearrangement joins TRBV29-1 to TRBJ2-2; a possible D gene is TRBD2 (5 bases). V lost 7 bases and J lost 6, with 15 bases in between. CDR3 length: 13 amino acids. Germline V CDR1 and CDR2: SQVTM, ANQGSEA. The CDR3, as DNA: TGCAGCGCGTTGGAGTCCGGGGCCGGGGAGCTGTTTTTT. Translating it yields CSALESGAGELFF.

The CDR3 coding sequence is TGCGCCAGCAGTGAGTCTTTTGGCGGGAGAGTGGGCGAGCAGTACTTC. Protein sequence: CASSESFGGRVGEQYF. J is TRBJ2-7 and V is TRBV10-1; TRBD2 agrees at 7 bases. Germline-derived CDR1 and CDR2 are WNHNN and SYGVQD (reference sequence). CDR3 size: 16 residues. Germline trimming cut 0 bases from V and 6 bases from J; bases unmatched to any gene: 11.

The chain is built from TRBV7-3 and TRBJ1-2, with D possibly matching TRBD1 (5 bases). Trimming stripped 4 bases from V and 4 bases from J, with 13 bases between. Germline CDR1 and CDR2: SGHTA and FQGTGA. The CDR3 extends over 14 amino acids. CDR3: CASSSASGIYGYTF. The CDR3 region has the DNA TGTGCCAGCAGCTCCGCGTCAGGGATCTATGGCTACACCTTC. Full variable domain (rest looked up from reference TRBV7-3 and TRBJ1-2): GAGVSQTPSNKVTEKGKYVELRCDPISGHTALYWYRQSLGQGPEFLIYFQGTGAADDSGLPNDRFFAVRPEGSVSTLKIQRTERGDSAVYLCASSSASGIYGYTFGSGTRLTVV.

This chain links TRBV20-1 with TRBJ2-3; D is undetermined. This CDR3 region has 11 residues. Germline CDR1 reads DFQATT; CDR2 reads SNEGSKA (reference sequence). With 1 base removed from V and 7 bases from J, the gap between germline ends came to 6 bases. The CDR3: CSARVSNTQYF. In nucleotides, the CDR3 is TGCAGTGCTAGAGTCAGCAATACGCAGTATTTT.

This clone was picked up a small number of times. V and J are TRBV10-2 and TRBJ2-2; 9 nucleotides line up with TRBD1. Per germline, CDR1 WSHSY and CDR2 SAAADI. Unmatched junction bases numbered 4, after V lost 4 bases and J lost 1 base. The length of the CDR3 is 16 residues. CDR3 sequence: CASSATGGWNTGELFF. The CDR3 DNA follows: TGCGCCAGCAGTGCCACAGGGGGCTGGAACACCGGGGAGCTGTTTTTT.

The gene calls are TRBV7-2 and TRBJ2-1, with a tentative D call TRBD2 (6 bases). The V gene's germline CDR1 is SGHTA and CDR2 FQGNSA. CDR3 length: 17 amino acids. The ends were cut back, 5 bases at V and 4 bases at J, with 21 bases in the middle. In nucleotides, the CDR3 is TGTGCCAGCAGCATCCGCGGTGTGCCCGGAGGGTACAATGAGCAGTTCTTC. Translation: CASSIRGVPGGYNEQFF.

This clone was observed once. This CDR3 is CACGMGRGHGSSYEQYF. The CDR3 DNA sequence: TGTGCCTGTGGGATGGGACGGGGGCACGGGAGCTCCTACGAGCAGTACTTC. V and J are TRBV30 and TRBJ2-7; perhaps D is TRBD1 or TRBD2 (6 bases each). Per germline, CDR1 GTSNPN and CDR2 SVGIG (reference sequence). The germline V and J ends were trimmed by 6 bases and 0 bases, with 24 bases remaining between them. The CDR3 totals 17 residues.

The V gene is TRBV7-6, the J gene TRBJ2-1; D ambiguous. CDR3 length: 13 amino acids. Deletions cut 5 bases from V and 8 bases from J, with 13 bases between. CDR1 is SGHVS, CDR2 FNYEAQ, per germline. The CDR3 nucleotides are TGTGCCAGCAGCGTACGACTGCTACATGAGCAGTTCTTC. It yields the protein CASSVRLLHEQFF.

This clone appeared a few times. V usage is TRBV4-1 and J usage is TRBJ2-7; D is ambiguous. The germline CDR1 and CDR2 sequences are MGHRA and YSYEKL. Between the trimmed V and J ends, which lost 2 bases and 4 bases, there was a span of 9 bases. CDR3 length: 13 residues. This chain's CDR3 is CASSQLPEYEQYF. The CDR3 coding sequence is TGCGCCAGCAGCCAACTCCCAGAATACGAGCAGTACTTC.

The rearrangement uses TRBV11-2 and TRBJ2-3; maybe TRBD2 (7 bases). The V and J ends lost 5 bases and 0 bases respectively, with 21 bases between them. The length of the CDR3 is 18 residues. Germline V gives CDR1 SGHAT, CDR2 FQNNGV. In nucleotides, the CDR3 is TGTGCCAGCAGCCGAACACCCCGGGGGGCCGGTAGCACAGATACGCAGTATTTT. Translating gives CASSRTPRGAGSTDTQYF.

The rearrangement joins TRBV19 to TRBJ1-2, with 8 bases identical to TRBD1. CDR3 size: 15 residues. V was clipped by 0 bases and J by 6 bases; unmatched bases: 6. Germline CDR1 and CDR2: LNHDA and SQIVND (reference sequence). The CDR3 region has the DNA TGTGCCAGTAGTATAGACCCTCAGGGGGCCGATGGCTACACCTTC. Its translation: CASSIDPQGADGYTF. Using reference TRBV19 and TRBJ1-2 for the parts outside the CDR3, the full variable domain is DGGITQSPKYLFRKEGQNVTLSCEQNLNHDAMYWYRQDPGQGLRLIYYSQIVNDFQKGDIAEGYSVSREKKESFPLTVTSAQKNPTAFYLCASSIDPQGADGYTFGSGTRLTVV.

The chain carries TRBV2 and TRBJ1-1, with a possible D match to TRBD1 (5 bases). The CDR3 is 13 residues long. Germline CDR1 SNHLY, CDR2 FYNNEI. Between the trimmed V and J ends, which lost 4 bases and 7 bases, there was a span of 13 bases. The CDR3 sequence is CASSAGATFEAFF. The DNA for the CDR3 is TGTGCCAGCAGTGCCGGGGCGACCTTTGAAGCTTTCTTT.